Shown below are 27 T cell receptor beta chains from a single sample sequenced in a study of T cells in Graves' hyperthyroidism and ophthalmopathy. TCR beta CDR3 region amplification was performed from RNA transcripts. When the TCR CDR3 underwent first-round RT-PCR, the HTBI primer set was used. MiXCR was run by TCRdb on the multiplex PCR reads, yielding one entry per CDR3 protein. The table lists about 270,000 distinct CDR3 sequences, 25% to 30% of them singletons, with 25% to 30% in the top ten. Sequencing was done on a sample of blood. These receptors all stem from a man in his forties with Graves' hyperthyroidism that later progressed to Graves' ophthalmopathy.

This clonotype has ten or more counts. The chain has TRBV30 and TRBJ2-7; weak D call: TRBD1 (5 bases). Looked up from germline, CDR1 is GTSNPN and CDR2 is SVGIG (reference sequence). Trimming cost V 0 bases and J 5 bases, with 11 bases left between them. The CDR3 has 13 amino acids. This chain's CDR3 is CAWSVSQAHEQYF. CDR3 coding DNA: TGTGCCTGGAGTGTATCACAGGCCCACGAGCAGTACTTC.

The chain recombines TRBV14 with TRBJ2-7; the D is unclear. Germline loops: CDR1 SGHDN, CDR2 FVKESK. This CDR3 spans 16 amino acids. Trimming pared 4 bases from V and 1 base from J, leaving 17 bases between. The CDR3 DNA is TGTGCCAGCAGCCTAACCTTCGGGTTGTGGTCCTACGAGCAGTACTTC. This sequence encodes CASSLTFGLWSYEQYF.

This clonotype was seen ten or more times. CDR3 in DNA: TGCAGTGCTAGCCCTACCCTGACAGGGAACACTGAAGCTTTCTTT. Encoded protein: CSASPTLTGNTEAFF. The rearrangement joins TRBV20-1 to TRBJ1-1; D is perhaps TRBD1 (6 bases). Trimming shortened V by 3 bases and J by 1 base, and 15 bases separated the two germline ends. CDR1 and CDR2 (germline): DFQATT, SNEGSKA (reference sequence). There are 15 residues in the CDR3.

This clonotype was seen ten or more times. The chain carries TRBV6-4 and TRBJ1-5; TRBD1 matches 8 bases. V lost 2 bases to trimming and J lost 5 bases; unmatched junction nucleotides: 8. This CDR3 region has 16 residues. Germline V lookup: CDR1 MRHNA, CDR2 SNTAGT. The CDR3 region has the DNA TGTGCCAGCAGTGACGTACCTGACAGGGGACATCAGCCCCAGCATTTT. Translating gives CASSDVPDRGHQPQHF.

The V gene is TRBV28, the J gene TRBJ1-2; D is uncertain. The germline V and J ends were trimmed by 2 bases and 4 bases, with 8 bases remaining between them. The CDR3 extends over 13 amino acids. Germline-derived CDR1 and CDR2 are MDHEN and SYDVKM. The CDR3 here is CASSLAAIYGYTF. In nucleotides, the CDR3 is TGTGCCAGCAGTTTAGCAGCGATCTATGGCTACACCTTC.

This CDR3 reads CASSYSPRRGRGEETQYF. DNA for the CDR3: TGTGCCAGCAGTTACTCCCCCCGCCGCGGGAGAGGCGAAGAGACCCAGTACTTC. V usage is TRBV6-2 or TRBV6-3 and J usage is TRBJ2-5; TRBD2 aligns across 7 bases. Germline V CDR1 and CDR2: MNHEY, SVGEGT. The CDR3 spans 18 residues. J lost 3 bases, V lost 0 bases, and 13 bases had no gene match.

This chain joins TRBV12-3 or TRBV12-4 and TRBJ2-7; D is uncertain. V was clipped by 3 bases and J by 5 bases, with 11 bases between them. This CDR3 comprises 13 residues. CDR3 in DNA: TGTGCCAGCAGTTTTGTACAGCTACACGAGCAGTACTTC. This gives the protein CASSFVQLHEQYF.

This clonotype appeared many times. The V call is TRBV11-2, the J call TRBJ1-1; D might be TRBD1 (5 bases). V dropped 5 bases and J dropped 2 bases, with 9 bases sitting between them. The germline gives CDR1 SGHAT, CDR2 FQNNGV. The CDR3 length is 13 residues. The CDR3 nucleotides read TGTGCCAGCAGCCCACAGGCCAACACTGAAGCTTTCTTT. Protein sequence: CASSPQANTEAFF.

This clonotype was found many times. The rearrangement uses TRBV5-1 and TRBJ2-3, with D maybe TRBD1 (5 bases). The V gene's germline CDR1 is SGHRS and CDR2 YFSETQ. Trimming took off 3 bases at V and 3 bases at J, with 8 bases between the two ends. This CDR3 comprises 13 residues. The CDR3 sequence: CASSSDSTDTQYF. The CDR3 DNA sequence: TGCGCCAGCAGCTCTGACAGTACAGATACGCAGTATTTT.

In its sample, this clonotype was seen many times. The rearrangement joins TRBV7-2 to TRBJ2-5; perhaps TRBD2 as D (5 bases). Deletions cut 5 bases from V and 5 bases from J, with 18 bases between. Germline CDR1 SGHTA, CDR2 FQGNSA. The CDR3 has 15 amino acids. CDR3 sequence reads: CASSPPRARLETQYF. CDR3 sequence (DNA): TGTGCCAGCAGCCCCCCGCGGGCCCGTTTGGAGACCCAGTACTTC.

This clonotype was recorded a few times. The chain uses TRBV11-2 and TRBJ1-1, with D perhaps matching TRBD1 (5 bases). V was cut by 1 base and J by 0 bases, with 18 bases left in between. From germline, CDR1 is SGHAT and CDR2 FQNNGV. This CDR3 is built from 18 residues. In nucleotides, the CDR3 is TGTGCCAGCAGCTTAGGACCGATGGGGGAGCCCATGAACACTGAAGCTTTCTTT. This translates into CASSLGPMGEPMNTEAFF.

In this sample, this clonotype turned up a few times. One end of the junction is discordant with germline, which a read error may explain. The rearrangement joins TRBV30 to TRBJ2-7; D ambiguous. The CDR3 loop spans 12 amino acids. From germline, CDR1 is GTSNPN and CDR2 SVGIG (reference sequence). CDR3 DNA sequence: TGTGCCCGGAGTTCGGTTACCAGAGAGCAGTACTTC. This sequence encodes CARSSVTREQYF.

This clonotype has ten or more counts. CDR3 nucleotides: TGCGCCAGCAGCCAAGATTCGGGACTAGCGGGAGAAACCGGGGAGCTGTTTTTT. Its translation: CASSQDSGLAGETGELFF. This rearrangement joins TRBV4-1 to TRBJ2-2, with 14 bases aligning to TRBD2. V was clipped by 0 bases and J by 5 bases; unmatched bases: 5. Per the germline V gene, CDR1 is MGHRA and CDR2 is YSYEKL. The CDR3 length is 18 residues.

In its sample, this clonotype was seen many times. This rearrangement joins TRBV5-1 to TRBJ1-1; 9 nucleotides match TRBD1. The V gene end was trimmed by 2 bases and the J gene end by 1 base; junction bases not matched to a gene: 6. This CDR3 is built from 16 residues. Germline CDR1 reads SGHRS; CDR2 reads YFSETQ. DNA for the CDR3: TGCGCCAGCAGCTTAAAACAGGGGGCGCCGAACACTGAAGCTTTCTTT. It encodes CASSLKQGAPNTEAFF. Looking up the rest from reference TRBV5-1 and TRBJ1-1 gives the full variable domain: KAGVTQTPRYLIKTRGQQVTLSCSPISGHRSVSWYQQTPGQGLQFLFEYFSETQRNKGNFPGRFSGRQFSNSRSEMNVSTLELGDSALYLCASSLKQGAPNTEAFFGQGTRLTVV.

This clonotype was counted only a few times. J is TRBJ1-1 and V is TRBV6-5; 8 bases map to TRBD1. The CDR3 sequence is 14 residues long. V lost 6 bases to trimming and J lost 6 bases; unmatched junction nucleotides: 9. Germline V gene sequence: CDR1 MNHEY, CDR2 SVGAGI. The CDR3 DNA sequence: TGTGCCAGCAGGCCGACAGGGGCTCTCGCTGAAGCTTTCTTT. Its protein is CASRPTGALAEAFF.

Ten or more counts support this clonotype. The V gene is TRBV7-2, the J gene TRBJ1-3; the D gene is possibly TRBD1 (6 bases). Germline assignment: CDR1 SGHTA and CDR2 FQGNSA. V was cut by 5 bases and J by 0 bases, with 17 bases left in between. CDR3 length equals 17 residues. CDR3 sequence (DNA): TGTGCCAGCAGCGGAAGAGGGGGACATAGCTCTGGAAACACCATATATTTT. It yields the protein CASSGRGGHSSGNTIYF. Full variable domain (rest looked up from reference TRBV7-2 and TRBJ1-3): GAGVSQSPSNKVTEKGKDVELRCDPISGHTALYWYRQSLGQGLEFLIYFQGNSAPDKSGLPSDRFSAERTGGSVSTLTIQRTQQEDSAVYLCASSGRGGHSSGNTIYFGEGSWLTVV.

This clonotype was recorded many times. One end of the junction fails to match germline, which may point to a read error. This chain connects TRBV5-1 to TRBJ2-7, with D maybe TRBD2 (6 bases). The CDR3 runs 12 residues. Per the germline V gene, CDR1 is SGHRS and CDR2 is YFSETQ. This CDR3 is CASSLDHRERNF. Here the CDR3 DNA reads TGCGCCAGCAGCTTGGATCACCGGGAGCGGAACTTC.

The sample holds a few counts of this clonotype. This chain's CDR3 is CASSRGQGNTEAFF. CDR3 nucleotides: TGTGCCAGCTCACGGGGACAGGGTAACACTGAAGCTTTCTTT. The chain carries TRBV18 and TRBJ1-1, with 9 bases lining up with TRBD1. CDR1 and CDR2 from the germline V gene are KGHSH and LQKENI. This CDR3 is built from 14 residues. Trimming removed 4 bases from V and 2 bases from J; junction bases left unmatched: 2.

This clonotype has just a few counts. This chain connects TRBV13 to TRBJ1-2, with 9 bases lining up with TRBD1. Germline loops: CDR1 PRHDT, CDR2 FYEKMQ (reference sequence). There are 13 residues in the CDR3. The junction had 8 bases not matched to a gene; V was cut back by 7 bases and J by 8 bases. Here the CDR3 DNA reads TGTGCCAGCACCATCGGACAGGGGCTCGGCTACACCTTC. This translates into CASTIGQGLGYTF.

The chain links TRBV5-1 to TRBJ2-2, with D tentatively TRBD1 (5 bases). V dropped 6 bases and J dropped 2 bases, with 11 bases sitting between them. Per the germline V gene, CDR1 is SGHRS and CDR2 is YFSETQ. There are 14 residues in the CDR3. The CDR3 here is CASNWQGNTGELFF. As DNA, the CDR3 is TGCGCCAGCAACTGGCAGGGAAACACCGGGGAGCTGTTTTTT.

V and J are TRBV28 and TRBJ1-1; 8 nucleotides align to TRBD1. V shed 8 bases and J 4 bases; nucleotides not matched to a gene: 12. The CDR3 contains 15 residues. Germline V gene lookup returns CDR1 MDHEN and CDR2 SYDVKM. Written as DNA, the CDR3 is TGTGCCAGCCACTCGCAGGGGGCGTTGACCACTGAAGCTTTCTTT. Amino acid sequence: CASHSQGALTTEAFF.

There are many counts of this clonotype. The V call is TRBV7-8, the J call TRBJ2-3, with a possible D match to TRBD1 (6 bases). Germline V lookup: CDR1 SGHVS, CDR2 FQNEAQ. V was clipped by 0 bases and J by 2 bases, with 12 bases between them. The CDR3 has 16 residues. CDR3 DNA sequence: TGTGCCAGCAGCTTAGCCTTCGGACAGCTCACAGATACGCAGTATTTT. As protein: CASSLAFGQLTDTQYF.

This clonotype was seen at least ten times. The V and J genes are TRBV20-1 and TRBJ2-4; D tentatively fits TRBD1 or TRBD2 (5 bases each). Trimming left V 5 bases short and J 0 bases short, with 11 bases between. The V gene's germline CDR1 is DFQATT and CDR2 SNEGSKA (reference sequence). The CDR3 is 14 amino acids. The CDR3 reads CSASWGRAKNIQYF. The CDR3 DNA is TGCAGTGCTTCCTGGGGGAGAGCCAAAAACATTCAGTACTTC.

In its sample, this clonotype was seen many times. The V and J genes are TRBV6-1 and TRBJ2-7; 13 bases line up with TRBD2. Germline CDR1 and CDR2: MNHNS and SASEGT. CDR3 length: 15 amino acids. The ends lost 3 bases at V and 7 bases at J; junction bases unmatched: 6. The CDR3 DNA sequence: TGTGCCAGCAGTGATCCGGGACTAGCGGGGAAAGAGCAGTACTTC. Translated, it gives CASSDPGLAGKEQYF.

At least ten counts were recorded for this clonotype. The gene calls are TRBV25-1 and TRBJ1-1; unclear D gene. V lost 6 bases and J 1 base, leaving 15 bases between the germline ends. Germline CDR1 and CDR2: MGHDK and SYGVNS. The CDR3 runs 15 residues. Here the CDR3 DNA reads TGTGCCAGCAGCGCCTCAACCTCAGGGAACACTGAAGCTTTCTTT. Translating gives CASSASTSGNTEAFF.

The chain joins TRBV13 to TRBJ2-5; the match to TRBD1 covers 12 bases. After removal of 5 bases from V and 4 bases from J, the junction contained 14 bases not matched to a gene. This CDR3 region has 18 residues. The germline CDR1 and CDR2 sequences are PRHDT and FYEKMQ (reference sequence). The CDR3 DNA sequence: TGTGCCAGCAGCCTCGTCCCGGGACAGGGGGCGGACGCAGAGACCCAGTACTTC. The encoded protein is CASSLVPGQGADAETQYF.

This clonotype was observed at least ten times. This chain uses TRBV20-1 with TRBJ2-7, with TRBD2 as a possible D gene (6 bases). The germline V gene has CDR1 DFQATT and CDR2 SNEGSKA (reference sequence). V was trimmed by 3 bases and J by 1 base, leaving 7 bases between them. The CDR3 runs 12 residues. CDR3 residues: CSASGRSYEQYF. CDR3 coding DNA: TGCAGTGCTAGCGGGAGATCCTACGAGCAGTACTTC.